This T cell receptor beta chain was sequenced during a study of cytomegalovirus exposure and HLA in healthy donors. General study results and limits: V- and J-gene trimming of TCR beta was linked (in a later analysis) to a missense DCLRE1C variant. Indistinguishable V segments such as TRBV6-2 and TRBV6-3 were excluded. Cytomegalovirus association was assigned to over 150 TCR beta chains.

CDR1 and CDR2 from the germline V gene are LGHNA and YNFKEQ. V lost 3 bases to trimming and J lost 4 bases; unmatched junction nucleotides: 6. This CDR3 is 16 amino acids long. PCR amplification relied on 60 Vbeta primers (plus 13 Jbeta primers). Using immunoSEQ multiplex PCR, the repertoire was profiled, and TCRdb retains in-frame clones only, with some absent. The sample lists 70,000 to 95,000 clones, over 75% seen once, with 2.5% to 4% in the top ten. A note on this clone: Antigen specificity is unknown.

The receptor was derived from a man aged 50-60 years in good health and CMV-seronegative. V gene TRBV4-2 combines with J gene TRBJ1-4; 9 bases align to TRBD1. The sequenced sample was PBMCs. This chain's CDR3 is CASSQVGQGNNEKLFF. The CDR3 DNA follows: TGTGCCAGCAGCCAGGTCGGACAGGGGAATAATGAAAAACTGTTTTTT.